This T cell receptor (beta chain) is from a study of graft-versus-host responses after intestinal transplantation. Findings and caveats of the study: Among recipient marrow samples, GvH clones were found; some appeared first in ileum or blood.

This CDR3 has 13 residues. The V and J ends lost 6 bases and 7 bases respectively, with 12 bases between them. The germline V gene encodes CDR1 WNHNN and CDR2 SYGVQD (reference sequence). Some clones are missing from TCRdb's copy, which holds only in-frame ones; the method was immunoSEQ multiplex PCR. Of roughly 8,600 clones in the sample, roughly 30% were seen once. The study plated around 200,000 CFSE-labeled responders with around 200,000 irradiated, violet-dye-labeled stimulators. This rearrangement joins TRBV10-1 to TRBJ2-2; D possibly corresponds to TRBD1 (6 bases). The source material was alloreactive CD8+ T cells from a mixed lymphocyte reaction culture, sampled before intestinal transplant. Subset described: CFSE-low proliferating T cells sorted from roughly six-day pre-transplant mixed lymphocyte reaction (GvH or HvG direction). The origin of this receptor is a human patient who received an intestinal transplant. The CDR3: CASRDSSFGELFF. The CDR3 DNA is TGCGCCAGCAGGGACAGTTCCTTCGGGGAGCTGTTTTTT.